This TCR beta chain came from a study of neoadjuvant anti-PD-1 for oral cavity cancer. Study information: Nivolumab at 3 mg/kg was mostly given biweekly, three to four doses, pre-surgery. Patients without progression got a fourth dose around day 43. Findings of the study overall: Higher pretreatment blood Treg/Th17 ratios correlated with higher pretreatment blood and lower post-treatment tumor TCRbeta clonality.

Repertoires were generated with immunoSEQ multiplex PCR, while TCRdb's copy carries only in-frame clones and drops some. Of 20,000 to 25,000 clones in the sample, more than 35% were seen once. Comments on this clone: Its antigen is still unknown.

CDR3 length equals 14 residues. The germline V gene encodes CDR1 MNHEY and CDR2 SMNVEV (reference sequence). With 3 bases removed from V and 1 base from J, the gap between germline ends came to 9 bases. Time point reported: after neoadjuvant nivolumab, at surgical resection. Patients were newly diagnosed with stage II-IVA oral cavity squamous cell carcinoma without prior systemic or radiation treatment. This receptor was taken from a person between 40 and 79 years old with oral cavity squamous cell carcinoma. This chain uses TRBV27 with TRBJ1-1; D is possibly TRBD1 (5 bases). The sample consisted of tumor tissue, taken after nivolumab (anti-PD-1) treatment. The CDR3 nucleotides read TGTGCCAGCAGTTTTTGGGGCTCGAACACTGAAGCTTTCTTT. Encoded protein: CASSFWGSNTEAFF.